A selection of T cell receptor beta chains follows, all from one sample in a study of response to subunit inactivated influenza vaccine. MiXCR was run by TCRdb on the RT-PCR reads, yielding one entry per CDR3 protein. This sample has over 150,000 distinct CDR3 sequences, with approximately 12% found just once. This material consisted of CD8+ T cells sorted from PBMCs, taken around 25 months after vaccination. The receptor source for this set is a man between 50 and 75 years old who received an inactivated influenza vaccine. Each CDR3 is given with its conserved first and last residue. Fields, in order: D gene, V gene, clone size, J gene, CDR3 DNA, CDR3 protein. D genes are given only for firm matches. Some rows mark clone size as missing; the rest say once, few, many or name a class of expanded clone.

NA,TRBV5-6,few,TRBJ2-3,TGTGCCAGCAGCAAAGGGACTCGGGACCCAGATACGCAGTATTTT,CASSKGTRDPDTQYF
TRBD2,TRBV3-1,many,TRBJ2-7,TGTGCCAGCAGCCTTAGCGGGAGGGCCAACGAGCAGTACTTC,CASSLSGRANEQYF
TRBD1,TRBV2,few,TRBJ1-1,TGTGCCAGGGGACAGGGGGCGAACACTGAAGCTTTCTTT,CARGQGANTEAFF
NA,TRBV28,few,TRBJ1-6,TGTGCCAGCAGTCATCCGGTCAGGGAACGAAATTCACCCCTCCACTTT,CASSHPVRERNSPLHF
NA,TRBV12-3/TRBV12-4,NA,TRBJ2-5,TGTGCCAGCAGTGGAGAGGACGGGGAGACCCAGTACTTC,CASSGEDGETQYF
NA,TRBV6-8,few,TRBJ2-7,TGTGCCAGCAGAAAGACAGAGAACTCCTACGAGCAGTACTTC,CASRKTENSYEQYF
NA,TRBV12-3/TRBV12-4,NA,TRBJ1-5,TGTGCCAGCAGTTTAAAGGCAGGGCCCAATCAGCCCCAGCATTTT,CASSLKAGPNQPQHF
NA,TRBV7-8,few,TRBJ1-5,TGTGCCAGCAGCTTAGCGGCCAGGGAGATCAATCAGCCCCAGCATTTT,CASSLAAREINQPQHF
TRBD2,TRBV3-1,NA,TRBJ2-5,TGTGCCAGCAGCCATCTAGCGGGAGGCTCTGAGACCCAGTACTTC,CASSHLAGGSETQYF
NA,TRBV12-3/TRBV12-4,NA,TRBJ1-1,TGTGCCAGCAGTTACGCCGGGCCTAACACTGAAGCTTTCTTT,CASSYAGPNTEAFF
TRBD2,TRBV12-3/TRBV12-4,NA,TRBJ2-1,TGTGCCAGCCTAGCGGGGTTTTACAATAAGCAGTTCTTC,CASLAGFYNKQFF
TRBD2,TRBV20-1,NA,TRBJ2-3,TGCAGTGCTAGTCCTAGCGGGGGCGCTAACACAGATACGCAGTATTTT,CSASPSGGANTDTQYF
TRBD2,TRBV20-1,NA,TRBJ2-5,TGCAGTGCTAGTATTAGCGGGAGGGCCTCTGAGACCCAGTACTTC,CSASISGRASETQYF
NA,TRBV30,few,TRBJ2-3,TGTGCCTGGAGAACAGGACTTGGAGATACGCAGTATTTT,CAWRTGLGDTQYF
TRBD1,TRBV20-1,many,TRBJ2-1,TGCAGTGCTAATACAGGGGTGGACACACACAATGAGCAGTTCTTC,CSANTGVDTHNEQFF
NA,TRBV12-3/TRBV12-4,many,TRBJ1-1,TGTGCCAGCAGTTTATCCAGGATCGCTGAAGCTTTCTTT,CASSLSRIAEAFF
TRBD2,TRBV4-1,few,TRBJ2-7,TGCGCCAGCAGCCGACAGCTTAGCGGGTCCTACGAGCAGTACTTC,CASSRQLSGSYEQYF
NA,TRBV28,few,TRBJ2-3,TGTGCCAGCAGTTTCCTAGGGTGGGGGAACATATACACAGATACGCAGTATTTT,CASSFLGWGNIYTDTQYF
NA,TRBV28,few,TRBJ1-2,TGTGCCAGCAGTTTGTGGACAGATAAAGATGGCTACACCTTC,CASSLWTDKDGYTF
TRBD2,TRBV12-3/TRBV12-4,few,TRBJ2-1,TGTGCCAGCAGTCCCTCGGTGGCGGGAGGATACGGTGAGCAGTTCTTC,CASSPSVAGGYGEQFF
NA,TRBV28,many,TRBJ2-7,TGTGCCAGCAGTCTTCATCCCGCCCGGTACGAGCAGTACTTC,CASSLHPARYEQYF
NA,TRBV15,once,TRBJ2-7,TGTGCCACCAGCAGTGTGACAGGAGACTACGAGCAGTACTTC,CATSSVTGDYEQYF
TRBD1,TRBV2,few,TRBJ2-1,TGTGCCAGCAAGAGTGGGACAGGGGGAAAGAATGAGCAGTTCTTC,CASKSGTGGKNEQFF
NA,TRBV12-3/TRBV12-4,few,TRBJ1-5,TGTGCCAGCAGCCCCCTAGGCAATCAGCCCCAGCATTTT,CASSPLGNQPQHF
NA,TRBV28,few,TRBJ1-5,TGTGCCAGCAGTTTTGAGGGGTATAGCAATCAGCCCCAGCATTTT,CASSFEGYSNQPQHF
TRBD2,TRBV4-3,NA,TRBJ2-7,TGCGCCAGCAGCCAAGATTTTAGCGGGACCCTCTCCTACGAGCAGTACTTC,CASSQDFSGTLSYEQYF
TRBD1,TRBV28,few,TRBJ2-5,TGTGCCAGCAGTTCTCGCACCGGGACAGGCACGACATGGGGCCAAGAGACCCAGTACTTC,CASSSRTGTGTTWGQETQYF
TRBD1,TRBV15,NA,TRBJ2-4,TGTGCCACCAGCAGATGGGACAGGAGCATTCAGTACTTC,CATSRWDRSIQYF
TRBD1,TRBV20-1,NA,TRBJ2-2,TGCAGTGCTACCTCCGGGACAGGGCAAAACACCGGGGAGCTGTTTTTT,CSATSGTGQNTGELFF
NA,TRBV12-3/TRBV12-4,many,TRBJ1-2,TGTGCCAGCAGCCCGACAGGCTTC,CASSPTGF
NA,TRBV12-3/TRBV12-4,many,TRBJ2-1,TGTGCCAGCAGTTTCAGTGGCCGCTCCTACAATGAGCAGTTCTTC,CASSFSGRSYNEQFF
NA,TRBV12-5,NA,TRBJ2-7,TGTGCTAGTGCCGAGAGGGTTCCCTCCTACGAGCAGTACTTC,CASAERVPSYEQYF
TRBD2,TRBV28,NA,TRBJ2-2,TGTGCCAGCAGTTTATTGGGACTAGCGGGAGACACCGGGGAGCTGTTTTTT,CASSLLGLAGDTGELFF
NA,TRBV6-2/TRBV6-3,once,TRBJ1-2,TGTGCCAGCAGTACCTATGGCTACACCTTC,CASSTYGYTF
NA,TRBV11-2,NA,TRBJ2-3,TGTGCCAGCAGCTTAGAAGGATGGCTAGATACGCAGTATTTT,CASSLEGWLDTQYF
NA,TRBV6-1,NA,TRBJ2-3,TGTGCCAGCAGTCCGCTTTCCCTGACAGATACGCAGTATTTT,CASSPLSLTDTQYF
TRBD1,TRBV5-1,few,TRBJ1-1,TGCGCCAGCAGCGCGGGACAGGGCGACACTGAAGCTTTCTTT,CASSAGQGDTEAFF
NA,TRBV6-2/TRBV6-3,NA,TRBJ2-1,TGTGCCAGCAGTACAGGCTCCTACTACAATGAGCAGTTCTTC,CASSTGSYYNEQFF
TRBD2,TRBV5-1,NA,TRBJ2-1,TGCGCCAGCAGCTCGACTAGCGGGAGCAATGAGCAGTTCTTC,CASSSTSGSNEQFF
NA,TRBV7-8,NA,TRBJ2-3,TGTGCCAGCAGCATACTCGACAATACGGCTAGCACAGATACGCAGTATTTT,CASSILDNTASTDTQYF
NA,TRBV12-3/TRBV12-4,NA,TRBJ1-1,TGTGCCAGCAGTGTCGACACGATGAACACTGAAGCTTTCTTT,CASSVDTMNTEAFF
TRBD2,TRBV4-2,NA,TRBJ2-5,TGTGCCAGCAGCCAACTTCTAGCGGGCCAAGAGACCCAGTACTTC,CASSQLLAGQETQYF
NA,TRBV4-1,many,TRBJ2-3,TGCGCCAGCAGCCAGATGGATGGGGGAGATACGCAGTATTTT,CASSQMDGGDTQYF
TRBD1,TRBV2,NA,TRBJ2-2,TGTGCCAGCCTGGGACAGGGATCGACCGGGGAGCTGTTTTTT,CASLGQGSTGELFF
NA,TRBV20-1,NA,TRBJ2-2,TGCAGTGTGCAAACCTTCAGGGTGAGGGAGGCCGGGGAGCTGTTTTTT,CSVQTFRVREAGELFF
NA,TRBV4-2,NA,TRBJ1-3,TGTGCCAGCAGCCAGCAAGGTGGAAACACCATATATTTT,CASSQQGGNTIYF
NA,TRBV18,NA,TRBJ2-3,TGTGTCAGCTCACCAACTGCAGGGTGGGCAGATACGCAGTATTTT,CVSSPTAGWADTQYF
TRBD2,TRBV7-2,few,TRBJ2-3,TGTGCCAGCAGCTTAGGGGGGACTAGGGAAGATACGCAGTATTTT,CASSLGGTREDTQYF
NA,TRBV12-5,NA,TRBJ1-1,TGTGCTAGTGGTTTGCTCAACTCTCGAGAAGCTTTCTTT,CASGLLNSREAFF
NA,TRBV6-1,many,TRBJ1-1,TGTGCCAGCAGTCCCTACGGGGGGGTCATGAACACTGAAGCTTTCTTT,CASSPYGGVMNTEAFF
NA,TRBV4-3,NA,TRBJ2-7,TGCGCCAGCAGCCAAGACCCCAGCTCCTACGAGCAGTACTTC,CASSQDPSSYEQYF
NA,TRBV7-9,few,TRBJ2-5,TGTGCCAGCAGCTTCTCCTCATATTACCAAGAGACCCAGTACTTC,CASSFSSYYQETQYF
NA,TRBV3-1,few,TRBJ2-5,TGTGCCAGCAGCCAACTGGGGCAAGAGACCCAGTACTTC,CASSQLGQETQYF
TRBD1,TRBV11-1,few,TRBJ2-7,TGTGCCAGCACCCTAGCTGTGGAGACAGGGTATTCGGGTGGGTCCTACGAGCAGTACTTC,CASTLAVETGYSGGSYEQYF
TRBD2,TRBV27,few,TRBJ2-7,TGTGCCAGTTCAAGACTAGCGGGCTCCTACGAGCAGTACTTC,CASSRLAGSYEQYF